Below, 13 T cell receptor beta chains from the same sample are listed, as sequenced in a study of T-cell reconstitution after alpha-beta-depleted transplantation in children (dated by TCRdb to 2016 to 2017). The library relied on PCR. The instrument given in TCRdb is Illumina HiSeq 2500. TCR libraries were prepared with molecular barcoding, using unique molecular identifiers to normalize TCRbeta repertoire quantification. The raw public data were reprocessed by TCRdb itself: fastp quality trimming at Q25, MiXCR clonotype calling, in-frame beta chains only. Each record represents a unique CDR3 protein, reported with the most common genes and DNA among its rows. The sample has about 120,000 distinct CDR3 sequences on record, around 23% of them singletons. The ten largest clones add up to 10% to 13% of the sample. The sample's treatment or condition, from its label and the paper: allogeneic hematopoietic cell transplantation with graft depleted of TCRalphabeta T cells and CD19 B cells.

The sample here was PBMCs, mostly from graft donor cells, taken 180 days after TCRalphabeta/CD19-depleted stem cell transplant. Receptor source: a male patient aged 2 to 9 who had a stem cell transplant for chronic granulomatous disease, so the T cells may come from the graft donor.

J is TRBJ2-7 and V is TRBV12-3 or TRBV12-4, with no clear D. Trimming removed 2 bases at V and 0 bases at J, with 8 bases between. The CDR3 is 14 residues long. The CDR3 sequence: CASSLWASSYEQYF. CDR3 DNA: TGTGCCAGCAGTTTATGGGCCAGCTCCTACGAGCAGTACTTC.

The rearrangement uses TRBV27 and TRBJ1-3; D is undetermined. Germline-derived CDR1 and CDR2 are MNHEY and SMNVEV (reference sequence). CDR3 length: 15 residues. V was clipped by 5 bases and J by 2 bases, with 13 bases between them. CDR3 sequence (DNA): TGTGCCAGCAGTATTCAAGGCTTGCCTGGAAACACCATATATTTT. Amino acid sequence: CASSIQGLPGNTIYF.

Only a few counts were recorded for this clonotype. The V and J genes are TRBV20-1 and TRBJ1-6; 7 nucleotides align to TRBD1. After removal of 2 bases from V and 6 bases from J, the junction contained 4 bases not matched to a gene. The CDR3 contains 14 residues. Germline lookup yields CDR1 DFQATT and CDR2 SNEGSKA (reference sequence). As DNA, the CDR3 is TGCAGTGCTAGAAAGGGGACAGTTAATTCACCCCTCCACTTT. Its protein is CSARKGTVNSPLHF.

V is TRBV5-1 and J is TRBJ2-7; 13 bases line up with TRBD2. Per germline, CDR1 SGHRS and CDR2 YFSETQ. J gave up 1 base and V 5 bases, and 6 bases lay outside the gene matches. The length of the CDR3 is 16 residues. CDR3 loop: CASSRWTSGRSYEQYF. DNA of the CDR3: TGCGCCAGCAGTCGATGGACTAGCGGGAGATCCTACGAGCAGTACTTC. Supplemented by reference TRBV5-1 and TRBJ2-7, the full variable domain reads KAGVTQTPRYLIKTRGQQVTLSCSPISGHRSVSWYQQTPGQGLQFLFEYFSETQRNKGNFPGRFSGRQFSNSRSEMNVSTLELGDSALYLCASSRWTSGRSYEQYFGPGTRLTVT.

The chain couples TRBV24-1 to TRBJ2-2, with 7 bases aligning to TRBD2. With V trimmed by 7 bases and J by 4 bases, 2 bases remained unmatched. Germline V gene data show CDR1 as KGHDR and CDR2 as SFDVKD. The CDR3 loop spans 13 amino acids. The CDR3 DNA sequence: TGTGCCACCAGGGGAGGGGCCACCGGGGAGCTGTTTTTT. This encodes CATRGGATGELFF.

The chain carries TRBV6-5 and TRBJ1-2; a weak D match, TRBD1 (6 bases). The V and J ends lost 2 bases and 0 bases respectively, with 13 bases between them. CDR1 MNHEY and CDR2 SVGAGI come from the germline V gene. This CDR3 has 16 residues. This CDR3 is CASSYGVAGANYGYTF. The CDR3 bases are TGTGCCAGCAGTTACGGGGTGGCAGGGGCTAACTATGGCTACACCTTC.

V is TRBV15 and J is TRBJ1-2, with D maybe TRBD1 (6 bases). The CDR3 extends over 15 amino acids. V was clipped by 4 bases and J by 3 bases, with 15 bases between them. The germline V gene has CDR1 LNHNV and CDR2 YYDKDF (reference sequence). This chain's CDR3 is CATSTSDRDHYGYTF. CDR3 coding DNA: TGTGCCACCAGCACCTCGGACAGAGACCACTATGGCTACACCTTC. Full variable domain (missing parts from reference TRBV15 and TRBJ1-2): DAMVIQNPRYQVTQFGKPVTLSCSQTLNHNVMYWYQQKSSQAPKLLFHYYDKDFNNEADTPDNFQSRRPNTSFCFLDIRSPGLGDTAMYLCATSTSDRDHYGYTFGSGTRLTVV.

There are many counts of this clonotype. The chain links TRBV7-6 to TRBJ2-3, with a possible D match to TRBD2 (7 bases). Trimming took 0 bases from V and 4 from J, leaving 11 bases between them. From germline, CDR1 is SGHVS and CDR2 FNYEAQ. The CDR3 covers 15 residues. DNA of the CDR3: TGTGCCAGCAGCTTAGCGGGGGGGCTCGCAGATACGCAGTATTTT. It yields the protein CASSLAGGLADTQYF. The full variable domain, with the rest looked up from reference TRBV7-6 and TRBJ2-3, is GAGVSQSPRYKVTKRGQDVALRCDPISGHVSLYWYRQALGQGPEFLTYFNYEAQQDKSGLPNDRFSAERPEGSISTLTIQRTEQRDSAMYRCASSLAGGLADTQYFGPGTRLTVL.

This clonotype was picked up many times. This chain connects TRBV5-1 to TRBJ2-1; D possibly corresponds to TRBD1 (6 bases). Per germline, CDR1 SGHRS and CDR2 YFSETQ. V was cut by 0 bases and J by 8 bases, with 12 bases left in between. The CDR3 runs to 14 residues. The CDR3 protein is CASSLDRAADEQFF. CDR3 in DNA: TGCGCCAGCAGCTTGGACAGGGCAGCGGATGAGCAGTTCTTC.

This clonotype was counted a few times. The chain couples TRBV12-3 or TRBV12-4 to TRBJ2-5, with 9 bases fitting TRBD1. V dropped 5 bases and J dropped 7; count of bases not matched to a gene: 8. The CDR3 contains 14 residues. The CDR3 loop is CASSPGTGRGTQYF. CDR3 coding DNA: TGTGCCAGCAGTCCCGGGACAGGGAGAGGGACCCAGTACTTC.

The chain recombines TRBV5-1 with TRBJ2-1, with TRBD1 as a possible D gene (6 bases). The CDR3 loop spans 13 amino acids. Trimming cost V 4 bases and J 14 bases, with 19 bases left between them. CDR1 and CDR2 from the germline V gene are SGHRS and YFSETQ. The CDR3 protein is CASSVSRQASEFF. The DNA for the CDR3 is TGCGCCAGCAGCGTCAGTCGACAGGCTTCGGAGTTCTTC.

V usage is TRBV7-9 and J usage is TRBJ2-7; 9 nucleotides align to TRBD2. Germline V gives CDR1 SEHNR, CDR2 FQNEAQ (reference sequence). The V and J ends lost 5 bases and 6 bases, in that order; junction bases with no gene match: 8. The CDR3 is 14 residues long. CDR3 region: CASSPAGGPFEQYF. As DNA, the CDR3 is TGTGCCAGCAGCCCCGCGGGGGGGCCATTCGAGCAGTACTTC.

This clonotype was detected many times. CDR3 amino acids: CASSPRGRNGYTF. CDR3 nucleotide sequence: TGTGCCAGCAGTCCTAGGGGGAGGAATGGCTACACCTTC. The chain couples TRBV28 to TRBJ1-2; D is possibly TRBD1 (6 bases). The CDR3 has 13 amino acids. V was clipped by 5 bases and J by 6 bases, with 13 bases between them. The V gene's germline CDR1 is MDHEN and CDR2 SYDVKM.